This T cell receptor beta chain appears in the sequencing data of a study of OX40 agonist ivuxolimab in advanced cancers. As for the study in general: Patients in the trial were receiving intravenous ivuxolimab every 2 weeks, at doses of 0.01 to 10 mg/kg.

Germline V gives CDR1 SNHLY, CDR2 FYNNEI. V lost 5 bases, J lost 3 bases, and 4 bases stayed unmatched. The CDR3 consists of 15 residues. TCRdb's table, derived via immunoSEQ multiplex PCR, lists solely in-frame clones and lacks some. The top ten hold about 1.9% of the sample, which has some 60,000 clones, approximately 80% seen once. Of note for this clone: What it recognizes is unknown.

Points from the study as a whole: Researchers did not establish what antigens the expanded peripheral T cells target. Among the lowest peripheral clonal expansion occurred in 0.1-3.0 mg/kg partial responders.

This specimen was CD4+ or CD8+ T cells sorted from blood, taken in a trial of the OX40 agonist ivuxolimab. This clonotype originated in an adult with an advanced solid tumor such as melanoma, head and neck, liver or kidney cancer. The genes are TRBV2 and TRBJ2-7; TRBD2 agrees at 13 bases. In DNA form, the CDR3 reads TGTGCCAGCAGTATTCGGACTAGCGGGGGCTACGAGCAGTACTTC. Translated: CASSIRTSGGYEQYF.